Given below is one T cell receptor (beta chain) in context. Its antigen remains unknown. CDR1 is SGDLS, CDR2 YYNGEE, per germline. V was shortened by 4 bases and J by 0 bases, with 7 bases between the two germline ends. The CDR3 extends over 14 amino acids. A J-beta primer mix and a sample-barcoded 5' primer were used in a second PCR of roughly 6 to 12 cycles. The template-switch adaptor was a 5' adaptor with 12 random nucleotides. It tagged each cDNA molecule. TCRdb redid the calling of the 5' RACE reads with MiXCR, one entry per CDR3 protein. The sample lists roughly 640,000 distinct CDR3 sequences; 25% to 30% were seen once. These data come from a study of blood T cells in healthy people across ages. Study-wide points: Possibly confounding the expanded clonotype changes was the fact that donor CMV status was unknown.

The clonotype originates from an elderly woman in good health. The sequencing sample was made of blood. The rearrangement uses TRBV9 and TRBJ1-4, with no clear D. The CDR3 coding sequence is TGTGCCAGCAGCCCCCACGCAACTAATGAAAAACTGTTTTTT. Its translation is CASSPHATNEKLFF.